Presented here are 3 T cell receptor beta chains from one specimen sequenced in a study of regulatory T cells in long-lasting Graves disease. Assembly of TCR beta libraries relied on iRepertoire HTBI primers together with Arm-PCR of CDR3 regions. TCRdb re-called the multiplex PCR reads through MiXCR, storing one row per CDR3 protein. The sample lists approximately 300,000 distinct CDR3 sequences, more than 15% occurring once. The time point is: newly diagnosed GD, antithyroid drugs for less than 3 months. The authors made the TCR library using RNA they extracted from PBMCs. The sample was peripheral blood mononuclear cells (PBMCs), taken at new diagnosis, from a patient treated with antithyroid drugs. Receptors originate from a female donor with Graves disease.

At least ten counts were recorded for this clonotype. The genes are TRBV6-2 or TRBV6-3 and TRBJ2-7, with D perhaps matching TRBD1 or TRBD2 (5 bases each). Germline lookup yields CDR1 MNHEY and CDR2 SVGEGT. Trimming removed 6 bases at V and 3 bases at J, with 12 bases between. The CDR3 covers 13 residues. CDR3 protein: CASSGAGYYEQYF. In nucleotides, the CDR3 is TGTGCCAGCAGCGGGGCGGGTTACTACGAGCAGTACTTC.

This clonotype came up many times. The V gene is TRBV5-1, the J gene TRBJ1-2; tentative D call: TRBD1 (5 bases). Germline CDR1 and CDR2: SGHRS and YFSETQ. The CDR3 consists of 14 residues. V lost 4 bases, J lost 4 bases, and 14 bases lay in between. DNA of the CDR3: TGCGCCAGCAGCGTACCGGGACGCAGCTATGGCTACACCTTC. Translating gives CASSVPGRSYGYTF.

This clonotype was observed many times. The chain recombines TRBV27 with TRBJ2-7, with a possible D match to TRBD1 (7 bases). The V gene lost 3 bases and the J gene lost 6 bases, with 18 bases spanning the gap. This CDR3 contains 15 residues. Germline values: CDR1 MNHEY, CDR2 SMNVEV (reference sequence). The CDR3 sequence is CASSFLFVQGGEQYF. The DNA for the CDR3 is TGTGCCAGCAGTTTCCTGTTTGTGCAGGGGGGCGAGCAGTACTTC.